These T cell receptor beta chains were read from a single sample in a study of blood T cell repertoires in COVID-19. Clones were sequenced by immunoSEQ multiplex PCR, and TCRdb holds only the in-frame ones, with some missing. The sample yields 270,000 or so clones, 83% seen once. The sequenced sample was peripheral blood. Receptors originate from a woman between 45 and 65 years old who had recovered from COVID-19. Each CDR3 is given with its conserved first and last residue. A D gene is named only where the DNA matches it firmly. Part of the rows lack a size; the others show once, few, many or a class for expanded clones.

v_gene	abundance	d_gene	j_gene	CDR3aa	CDR3nt
TRBV3-1/TRBV3-2	NA	NA	TRBJ2-7	CASSQDPRAQGPCYEQYF	TGTGCCAGCAGCCAAGACCCCAGGGCGCAGGGGCCATGCTACGAGCAGTACTTC
TRBV27	NA	TRBD1	TRBJ1-1	CASSPTTGKRTEAFF	TGTGCCAGCAGTCCGACGACAGGGAAGCGCACTGAAGCTTTCTTT
TRBV20-1	NA	TRBD1	TRBJ2-7	CSASTGTGVWEQYF	TGCAGTGCTAGTACCGGGACAGGGGTTTGGGAGCAGTACTTC
TRBV11-2	NA	NA	TRBJ2-7	CASSLVSYRDEQYF	TGTGCCAGCAGCTTAGTAAGTTACAGGGACGAGCAGTACTTC
TRBV7-2	NA	TRBD1	TRBJ1-2	CASSLPRQGRISNYGYTF	TGTGCCAGCAGCTTACCCCGACAGGGGCGCATCTCTAACTATGGCTACACCTTC
TRBV19	NA	TRBD1	TRBJ2-7	CASTDRDRNYEQYF	TGTGCCAGTACCGACCGGGACAGAAACTACGAGCAGTACTTC
TRBV30	NA	NA	TRBJ1-1	CAWKTLSGRNTEAFF	TGTGCCTGGAAGACTCTATCCGGGAGGAACACTGAAGCTTTCTTT
TRBV7-3	NA	TRBD1	TRBJ1-5	CASSLSGQGNDQPQHF	TGTGCCAGCAGCTTATCGGGACAGGGGAACGATCAGCCCCAGCATTTT
TRBV6-4	NA	TRBD2	TRBJ2-1	CASSDGSGGVNEQFF	TGTGCCAGCAGTGACGGTAGCGGGGGGGTTAATGAGCAGTTCTTC
TRBV9	NA	TRBD1	TRBJ2-7	CASSVDRGQNDEQYF	TGTGCCAGCAGCGTAGACAGGGGGCAGAACGACGAGCAGTACTTC
TRBV19	NA	TRBD1	TRBJ1-6	CASATGDISPLHF	TGTGCCAGTGCGACAGGGGACATATCACCCCTCCACTTT
TRBV6-6	NA	NA	TRBJ2-4	CASSSAGPPSNIQYF	TGTGCCAGCAGTTCGGCAGGGCCCCCATCCAACATTCAGTACTTC
TRBV6-2/TRBV6-3	NA	TRBD2	TRBJ2-1	CASSYPSGMYNEQFF	TGTGCCAGCAGTTACCCGAGCGGGATGTACAATGAGCAGTTCTTC
TRBV5-1	NA	NA	TRBJ2-1	CASSLGGADNEQFF	TGCGCCAGCAGCTTAGGCGGGGCGGACAATGAGCAGTTCTTC
TRBV4-3	few	TRBD1	TRBJ1-5	CASSQEGGVGQPQHF	TGCGCCAGCAGCCAAGAAGGGGGCGTGGGACAGCCCCAGCATTTT
TRBV28	NA	TRBD1	TRBJ2-7	CASRKRGDRTYEQYF	TGTGCCAGCAGGAAAAGGGGGGACAGGACATACGAGCAGTACTTC
TRBV2	NA	NA	TRBJ2-2	CASSLIGGAAGELFF	TGTGCCAGCAGTCTGATTGGGGGCGCGGCCGGGGAGCTGTTTTTT
TRBV24-1	NA	NA	TRBJ1-1	CATSEPTGTEAFF	TGTGCCACCAGTGAGCCGACGGGCACTGAAGCTTTCTTT
TRBV29-1	NA	NA	TRBJ2-3	CSVRYTDTQYF	TGCAGCGTTCGGTACACAGATACGCAGTATTTT
TRBV5-4	NA	TRBD1	TRBJ1-6	CASSLEGGRDNSPLHF	TGTGCCAGCAGCTTGGAAGGGGGCAGGGATAATTCACCCCTCCACTTT
TRBV7-3	NA	NA	TRBJ2-1	CASSSPLSDEQFF	TGTGCCAGCAGCTCCCCCCTCTCTGATGAGCAGTTCTTC
TRBV4-3	NA	NA	TRBJ1-5	CASSQRERGPPYSNQPQHF	TGCGCCAGCAGCCAACGTGAAAGGGGTCCCCCTTATAGCAATCAGCCCCAGCATTTT
TRBV7-2	NA	NA	TRBJ2-1	CASSLGQSNEQFF	TGTGCCAGCAGCTTAGGACAGTCCAATGAGCAGTTCTTC
TRBV3-1/TRBV3-2	NA	NA	TRBJ2-2	CASSQEGGLNTGELFF	TGTGCCAGCAGCCAAGAAGGAGGGCTGAACACCGGGGAGCTGTTTTTT
TRBV28	NA	TRBD1	TRBJ1-4	CASSARTGGNEKLFF	TGTGCCAGCAGCGCCCGGACAGGGGGGAATGAAAAACTGTTTTTT
TRBV18	NA	TRBD1	TRBJ1-1	CASSPPDRAEAFF	TGTGCCAGCTCACCACCCGACAGGGCTGAAGCTTTCTTT
TRBV2	NA	TRBD1	TRBJ1-1	CASEDRLWTEAFF	TGTGCCAGCGAGGACAGGCTTTGGACTGAAGCTTTCTTT
TRBV5-4	NA	TRBD2	TRBJ2-3	CASRQGGLAVKGTDTQYF	TGTGCCAGCAGACAGGGTGGACTAGCGGTAAAGGGTACAGATACGCAGTATTTT
TRBV5-4	once	NA	TRBJ2-7	CASSQLGGGDSYEQYF	TGTGCCAGCAGCCAACTCGGCGGCGGAGACTCCTACGAGCAGTACTTC
TRBV7-2	NA	TRBD1	TRBJ1-1	CASSLVQGQGTEAFF	TGTGCCAGCAGCTTAGTACAGGGGCAAGGCACTGAAGCTTTCTTT
TRBV2	many	NA	TRBJ2-1	CASSALTNEQFF	TGTGCCAGCAGTGCACTTACCAATGAGCAGTTCTTC
TRBV3-1/TRBV3-2	NA	TRBD1	TRBJ2-2	CASSRDRFPTGELFF	TGTGCCAGCAGCCGGGACAGATTTCCTACCGGGGAGCTGTTTTTT
TRBV10-3	NA	NA	TRBJ2-7	CAISGRHASSYEQYF	TGTGCCATCAGTGGTAGACACGCAAGCTCCTACGAGCAGTACTTC
TRBV10-3	NA	TRBD1	TRBJ1-5	CATAGTASINQPQHF	TGTGCCACTGCCGGGACAGCGAGCATCAATCAGCCCCAGCATTTT
TRBV6-2/TRBV6-3	NA	NA	TRBJ2-7	CASSSARSPRGKYEQYF	TGTGCCAGCAGTTCCGCCCGGTCGCCCAGGGGAAAATACGAGCAGTACTTC
TRBV5-1	NA	NA	TRBJ1-6	CASSLDWAGQQPLHF	TGCGCCAGCAGCTTGGACTGGGCTGGCCAACAACCCCTCCACTTT
TRBV28	NA	NA	TRBJ1-1	CASSLSGGTPRTEAFF	TGTGCCAGCAGTTTATCGGGAGGGACACCGAGGACTGAAGCTTTCTTT
TRBV5-8	few	NA	TRBJ1-4	CASSLVAAVSNEKLFF	TGTGCCAGCAGCTTGGTGGCTGCCGTTTCGAATGAAAAACTGTTTTTT
TRBV9	NA	NA	TRBJ1-3	CASSVDGRGTGNTIYF	TGTGCCAGCAGCGTAGACGGCAGGGGTACTGGAAACACCATATATTTT
TRBV2	NA	NA	TRBJ2-2	CASRALETGELFF	TGTGCCAGCAGAGCCCTAGAGACCGGGGAGCTGTTTTTT
TRBV19	NA	TRBD1	TRBJ1-5	CASRQTGFGQPQHF	TGTGCCAGTAGACAGACAGGGTTTGGTCAGCCCCAGCATTTT
TRBV7-9	many	NA	TRBJ1-6	CASRNNRDIGNSPLHF	TGTGCCAGCAGAAATAACCGGGACATCGGGAATTCACCCCTCCACTTT
TRBV29-1	NA	TRBD1	TRBJ2-7	CSVGDRGYEQYF	TGCAGCGTGGGCGACAGGGGATACGAGCAGTACTTC
TRBV29-1	NA	NA	TRBJ2-2	CSVASGSNTGELFF	TGCAGCGTTGCATCGGGGTCGAACACCGGGGAGCTGTTTTTT
TRBV4-3	NA	NA	TRBJ1-2	CASSKTASGGYGYTF	TGCGCCAGCAGCAAAACCGCCTCCGGGGGCTATGGCTACACCTTC
TRBV2	NA	TRBD1	TRBJ1-2	CASSSAGQGMGYTF	TGTGCCAGCAGTTCTGCGGGACAGGGTATGGGCTACACCTTC
TRBV5-1	NA	TRBD2	TRBJ2-3	CASSPGASGGTDTQYF	TGCGCCAGCAGCCCGGGGGCGAGCGGGGGTACAGATACGCAGTATTTT
TRBV5-4	NA	NA	TRBJ1-6	CASSGGQYNSPLHF	TGTGCCAGCAGCGGTGGACAGTATAATTCACCCCTCCACTTT
TRBV27	few	TRBD1	TRBJ2-7	CASATGTGWYEQYF	TGTGCCAGCGCAACCGGGACAGGGTGGTACGAGCAGTACTTC
TRBV19	NA	NA	TRBJ1-1	CASSSGGIGVEAFF	TGTGCCAGTAGTTCTGGTGGTATAGGGGTTGAAGCTTTCTTT
TRBV3-1/TRBV3-2	NA	TRBD1	TRBJ2-5	CASSPGTGARETQYF	TGTGCCAGCAGCCCCGGGACAGGGGCCCGGGAGACCCAGTACTTC
TRBV11-3	NA	TRBD1	TRBJ1-3	CASSRTGSSGNTIYF	TGTGCCAGCAGCAGGACAGGGTCTTCTGGAAACACCATATATTTT
TRBV9	NA	NA	TRBJ2-7	CASSVAGGGEQYF	TGTGCCAGCAGCGTAGCCGGTGGCGGGGAGCAGTACTTC
TRBV19	few	NA	TRBJ1-2	CASSPQGSGVHGYTF	TGTGCCAGTAGTCCCCAGGGTTCGGGGGTTCATGGCTACACCTTC
TRBV7-2	NA	NA	TRBJ1-1	CASSFRDSEEAFF	TGTGCCAGCAGCTTTCGGGATTCGGAAGAAGCTTTCTTT
TRBV3-1/TRBV3-2	NA	NA	TRBJ2-7	CASSSGGQGPYEQYF	TGTGCCAGCAGCTCTGGGGGCCAGGGTCCCTACGAGCAGTACTTC
TRBV9	NA	NA	TRBJ1-2	CASSGTAGVGIRGYTF	TGTGCCAGCAGCGGGACTGCGGGCGTGGGTATAAGGGGCTACACCTTC